The 16 T cell receptor beta chains below were found in one sample sequenced in a study of CD8 T cells in Susac syndrome. Random-hexamer reverse transcription was applied to about 0.45 to 1 ug RNA. MiXCR, applied by TCRdb to the immunoSEQ multiplex PCR reads, yields one record per CDR3 protein. The profile shows 90,000 to 150,000 distinct CDR3 sequences, around 90% of them singletons. Sequenced: CD8+ T cells from PBMCs. Receptors originate from a human donor in good health.

V gene TRBV5-1 combines with J gene TRBJ2-7; a possible D gene is TRBD1 (6 bases). Germline V gives CDR1 SGHRS, CDR2 YFSETQ. The V and J ends lost 4 bases and 5 bases respectively, with 16 bases between them. The CDR3 covers 14 residues. Here the CDR3 reads CASSRPQGSHEQYF. The CDR3 nucleotides are TGCGCCAGCAGCAGGCCACAGGGTTCCCACGAGCAGTACTTC.

The CDR3 loop reads CASSSLVDGRTGRYTDTQYF. In DNA, the CDR3 is TGTGCCAGCAGTTCCCTCGTGGATGGTAGGACAGGCCGATACACAGATACGCAGTATTTT. The rearrangement links TRBV12-3 or TRBV12-4 to TRBJ2-3, with 7 positions matching TRBD1. J lost 2 bases, V lost 4 bases, and 21 bases had no gene match. The CDR3 is 20 amino acids.

The chain joins TRBV7-9 to TRBJ2-3; D unresolved. The germline V gene encodes CDR1 SEHNR and CDR2 FQNEAQ (reference sequence). CDR3 length: 19 residues. Trimming pared 4 bases from V and 0 bases from J, leaving 23 bases between. DNA for the CDR3: TGTGCCAGCAGCTCCGACTCCCCGGTCCCCGAGTCTAGCACAGATACGCAGTATTTT. It specifies CASSSDSPVPESSTDTQYF.

The chain is built from TRBV27 and TRBJ1-2; perhaps TRBD1 as D (6 bases). V was shortened by 6 bases and J by 2 bases, with 13 bases between the two germline ends. Germline values: CDR1 MNHEY, CDR2 SMNVEV (reference sequence). This CDR3 spans 14 amino acids. As DNA, the CDR3 is TGTGCCAGCAGCTTTGGGGGCGCCAACTATGGCTACACCTTC. Its protein is CASSFGGANYGYTF.

The V gene is TRBV18, the J gene TRBJ2-7; D remains unclear. The CDR3 loop spans 12 amino acids. Germline values: CDR1 KGHSH, CDR2 LQKENI. V lost 2 bases and J lost 5, with 7 bases in between. CDR3 sequence: CASSPSTDEQYF. DNA of the CDR3: TGTGCCAGCTCACCATCTACCGACGAGCAGTACTTC.

The table lists this clonotype with a count of one. The gene calls are TRBV28 and TRBJ2-7; D perhaps matches TRBD2 (5 bases). CDR1 and CDR2 from the germline V gene are MDHEN and SYDVKM. V dropped 3 bases and J dropped 0 bases, with 18 bases sitting between them. The CDR3 covers 17 residues. CDR3 amino acids: CASSFPGSGQSSYEQYF. CDR3 nucleotide sequence: TGTGCCAGCAGTTTCCCCGGCAGCGGCCAGAGCTCCTACGAGCAGTACTTC.

This clonotype showed up just once. The V call is TRBV29-1, the J call TRBJ1-1, with D uncertain. There are 13 residues in the CDR3. The germline V gene encodes CDR1 SQVTM and CDR2 ANQGSEA. Trimming cost V 3 bases and J 0 bases, with 8 bases left between them. CDR3 protein: CSVDRRMNTEAFF. The CDR3, as DNA: TGCAGCGTTGATCGGAGAATGAACACTGAAGCTTTCTTT. Based on the CDR3 plus reference TRBV29-1 and TRBJ1-1, the full variable domain is SAVISQKPSRDICQRGTSLTIQCQVDSQVTMMFWYRQQPGQSLTLIATANQGSEATYESGFVIDKFPISRPNLTFSTLTVSNMSPEDSSIYLCSVDRRMNTEAFFGQGTRLTVV.

V and J are TRBV4-2 and TRBJ1-1; D not resolved. This CDR3 has 14 amino acids. Germline V gene sequence: CDR1 LGHNA, CDR2 YNFKEQ. Deletions cut 1 base from V and 3 bases from J, with 9 bases between. For the CDR3, the DNA is TGTGCCAGCAGCCAAGTCGTAACCGACACTGAAGCTTTCTTT. It is translated as CASSQVVTDTEAFF.

The V and J genes are TRBV29-1 and TRBJ1-2, with unresolved D. This CDR3 is built from 12 residues. Germline loops: CDR1 SQVTM, CDR2 ANQGSEA. With 5 bases removed from V and 5 bases from J, the gap between germline ends came to 12 bases. CDR3 in amino acids: CSVSYGDYGYTF. The CDR3 DNA follows: TGCAGCGTTAGTTACGGGGATTATGGCTACACCTTC. Full variable domain (outside the CDR3, taken from reference TRBV29-1 and TRBJ1-2): SAVISQKPSRDICQRGTSLTIQCQVDSQVTMMFWYRQQPGQSLTLIATANQGSEATYESGFVIDKFPISRPNLTFSTLTVSNMSPEDSSIYLCSVSYGDYGYTFGSGTRLTVV.

This clonotype was recorded only once. The chain employs TRBV5-1 and TRBJ1-4, with TRBD1 matching over 7 bases. Per germline, CDR1 SGHRS and CDR2 YFSETQ. The CDR3 runs 13 residues. Trimming took 4 bases from V and 5 from J; bases not matched to a gene: 2. The CDR3 loop is CASSVDRNEKLFF. CDR3 nucleotide sequence: TGCGCCAGCAGCGTGGACAGGAATGAAAAACTGTTTTTT.

V is TRBV28 and J is TRBJ2-4; 8 bases match TRBD1. CDR1 and CDR2 (germline): MDHEN, SYDVKM. V lost 6 bases to trimming and J lost 7 bases; unmatched junction nucleotides: 11. The CDR3 loop spans 15 amino acids. The chain's CDR3 is CASSSLTGVSNIQYF. In DNA, the CDR3 is TGTGCCAGCAGCTCCTTGACAGGGGTTTCGAACATTCAGTACTTC.

The chain uses TRBV7-8 and TRBJ2-7, with TRBD1 identical over 7 bases. The CDR3 consists of 16 residues. Looked up from germline, CDR1 is SGHVS and CDR2 is FQNEAQ. V lost 5 bases to trimming and J lost 6 bases; unmatched junction nucleotides: 16. DNA of the CDR3: TGTGCCAGCAGCCTTAATGACAGGGTGAGAGCCGGCGAGCAGTACTTC. As protein: CASSLNDRVRAGEQYF.

This clonotype was observed once. This chain connects TRBV12-3 or TRBV12-4 to TRBJ2-7; either TRBD1 or TRBD2 may fit D (6 bases each). The CDR3 sequence is 14 residues long. Between the trimmed V and J ends, which lost 5 bases and 2 bases, there was a span of 13 bases. The CDR3 spells CASSLGGGTYEQYF. As DNA, the CDR3 is TGTGCCAGCAGTCTGGGGGGCGGGACCTACGAGCAGTACTTC.

This chain links TRBV4-2 with TRBJ2-1; 9 positions match TRBD1. CDR1 is LGHNA, CDR2 YNFKEQ, per germline. CDR3 length equals 18 residues. The junction had 7 bases not matched to a gene; V was cut back by 1 base and J by 0 bases. The CDR3 nucleotides are TGTGCCAGCAGCCAAGCCTGGGACAGGGACTACTCCTACAATGAGCAGTTCTTC. The encoded protein is CASSQAWDRDYSYNEQFF.

V gene TRBV4-3 combines with J gene TRBJ2-7; D assignment may be TRBD1 or TRBD2 (7 bases each). V was cut by 4 bases and J by 2 bases, with 18 bases left in between. CDR3 length: 16 amino acids. Looked up from germline, CDR1 is LGHNA and CDR2 is YSLEER. The CDR3 reads CASSPRSGDSPYEQYF. CDR3 in DNA: TGCGCCAGCAGCCCTCGAAGCGGGGACAGTCCCTACGAGCAGTACTTC.

The rearrangement links TRBV11-3 to TRBJ2-2; tentative D call: TRBD2 (6 bases). Germline CDR1 SGHNT, CDR2 YENEEA. V was trimmed by 8 bases and J by 2 bases, leaving 9 bases between them. The CDR3 sequence is 13 residues long. The CDR3 spells CASGGENTGELFF. The CDR3, as DNA: TGTGCCAGCGGAGGGGAAAACACCGGGGAGCTGTTTTTT.